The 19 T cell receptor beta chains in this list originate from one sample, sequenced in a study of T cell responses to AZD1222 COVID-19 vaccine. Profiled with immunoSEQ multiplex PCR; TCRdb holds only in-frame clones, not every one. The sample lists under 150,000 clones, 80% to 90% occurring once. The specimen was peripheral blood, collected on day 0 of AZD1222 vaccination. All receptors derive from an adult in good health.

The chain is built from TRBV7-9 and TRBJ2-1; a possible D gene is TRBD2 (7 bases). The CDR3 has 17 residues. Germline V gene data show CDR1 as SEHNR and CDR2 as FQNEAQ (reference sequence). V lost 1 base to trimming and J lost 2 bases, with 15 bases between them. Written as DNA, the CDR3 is TGTGCCAGCAGCTTAGTATTGGTGGGGGGGCCCTACAATGAGCAGTTCTTC. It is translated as CASSLVLVGGPYNEQFF.

The CDR3 region has the DNA TGCGCCAGCAGCCAAGCTTGGGACAGGGGGCTTTATGGCTACACCTTC. Its translation is CASSQAWDRGLYGYTF. This chain connects TRBV4-3 to TRBJ1-2, with 12 nucleotides matching TRBD1. Germline CDR1 is LGHNA and CDR2 is YSLEER. Trimming cost V 1 base and J 5 bases; bases outside gene matches: 5. The length of the CDR3 is 16 residues.

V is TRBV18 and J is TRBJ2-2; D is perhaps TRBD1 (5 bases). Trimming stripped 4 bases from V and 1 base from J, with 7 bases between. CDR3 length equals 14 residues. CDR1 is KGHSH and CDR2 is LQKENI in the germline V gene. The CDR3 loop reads CASSQGQNTGELFF. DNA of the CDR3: TGTGCCAGCTCACAAGGACAGAACACCGGGGAGCTGTTTTTT. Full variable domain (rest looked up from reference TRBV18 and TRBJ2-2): NAGVMQNPRHLVRRRGQEARLRCSPMKGHSHVYWYRQLPEEGLKFMVYLQKENIIDESGMPKERFSAEFPKEGPSILRIQQVVRGDSAAYFCASSQGQNTGELFFGEGSRLTVL.

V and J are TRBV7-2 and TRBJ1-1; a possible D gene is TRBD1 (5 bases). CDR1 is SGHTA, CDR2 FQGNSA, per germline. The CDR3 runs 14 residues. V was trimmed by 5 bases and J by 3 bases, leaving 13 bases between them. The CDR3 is CASSLVWGDTEAFF. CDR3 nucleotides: TGTGCCAGCAGCCTAGTCTGGGGGGACACTGAAGCTTTCTTT.

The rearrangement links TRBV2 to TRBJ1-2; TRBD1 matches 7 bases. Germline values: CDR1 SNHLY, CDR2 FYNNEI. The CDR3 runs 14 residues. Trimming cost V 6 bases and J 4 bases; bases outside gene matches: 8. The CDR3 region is CASRAHGTVYGYTF. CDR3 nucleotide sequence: TGTGCCAGCAGGGCCCACGGGACAGTCTATGGCTACACCTTC. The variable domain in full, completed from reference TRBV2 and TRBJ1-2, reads EPEVTQTPSHQVTQMGQEVILRCVPISNHLYFYWYRQILGQKVEFLVSFYNNEISEKSEIFDDQFSVERPDGSNFTLKIRSTKLEDSAMYFCASRAHGTVYGYTFGSGTRLTVV.

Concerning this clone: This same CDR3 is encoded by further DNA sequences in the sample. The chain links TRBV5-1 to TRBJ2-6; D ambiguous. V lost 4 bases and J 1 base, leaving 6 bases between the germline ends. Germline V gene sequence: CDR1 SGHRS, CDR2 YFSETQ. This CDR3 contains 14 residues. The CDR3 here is CASSLLSGANVLTF. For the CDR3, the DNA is TGCGCCAGCAGCCTTCTTTCTGGGGCCAACGTCCTGACTTTC.

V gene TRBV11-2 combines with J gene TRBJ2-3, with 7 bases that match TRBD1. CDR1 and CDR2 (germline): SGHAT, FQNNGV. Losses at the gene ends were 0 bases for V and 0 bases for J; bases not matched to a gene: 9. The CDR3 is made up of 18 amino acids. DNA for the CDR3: TGTGCCAGCAGCTTAGATCTGGGCCCAGGGGGAAGCACAGATACGCAGTATTTT. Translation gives CASSLDLGPGGSTDTQYF. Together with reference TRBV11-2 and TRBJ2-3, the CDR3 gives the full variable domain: EAGVAQSPRYKIIEKRQSVAFWCNPISGHATLYWYQQILGQGPKLLIQFQNNGVVDDSQLPKDRFSAERLKGVDSTLKIQPAKLEDSAVYLCASSLDLGPGGSTDTQYFGPGTRLTVL.

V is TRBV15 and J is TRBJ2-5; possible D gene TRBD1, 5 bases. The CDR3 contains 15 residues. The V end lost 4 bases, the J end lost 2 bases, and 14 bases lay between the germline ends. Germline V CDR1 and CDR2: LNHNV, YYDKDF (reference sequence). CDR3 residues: CATSTWVGDQETQYF. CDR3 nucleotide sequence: TGTGCCACCAGCACCTGGGTAGGGGATCAAGAGACCCAGTACTTC.

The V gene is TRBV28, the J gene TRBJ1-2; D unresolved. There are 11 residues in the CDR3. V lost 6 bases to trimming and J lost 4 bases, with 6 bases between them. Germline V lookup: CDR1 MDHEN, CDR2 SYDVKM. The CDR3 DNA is TGTGCCAGCAGGGCCTCCTATGGCTACACCTTC. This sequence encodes CASRASYGYTF.

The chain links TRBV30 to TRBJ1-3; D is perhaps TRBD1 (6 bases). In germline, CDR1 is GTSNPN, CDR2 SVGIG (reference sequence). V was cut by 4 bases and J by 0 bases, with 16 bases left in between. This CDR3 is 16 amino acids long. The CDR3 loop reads CAWNLDRTFSGNTIYF. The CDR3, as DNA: TGTGCCTGGAATCTGGACAGAACTTTCTCTGGAAACACCATATATTTT.

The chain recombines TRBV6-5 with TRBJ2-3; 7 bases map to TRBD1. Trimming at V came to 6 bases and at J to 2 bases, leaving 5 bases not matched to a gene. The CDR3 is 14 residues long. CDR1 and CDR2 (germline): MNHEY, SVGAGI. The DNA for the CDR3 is TGTGCCAGCAGGAAGGGACAGACCACAGATACGCAGTATTTT. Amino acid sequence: CASRKGQTTDTQYF.

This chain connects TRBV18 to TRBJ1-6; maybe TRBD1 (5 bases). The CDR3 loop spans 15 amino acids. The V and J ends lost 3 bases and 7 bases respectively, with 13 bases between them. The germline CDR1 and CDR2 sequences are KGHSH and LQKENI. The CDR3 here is CASSPGQGENSPLHF. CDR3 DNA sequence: TGTGCCAGCTCACCCGGGCAGGGAGAGAATTCACCCCTCCACTTT. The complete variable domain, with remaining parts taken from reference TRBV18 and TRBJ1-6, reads NAGVMQNPRHLVRRRGQEARLRCSPMKGHSHVYWYRQLPEEGLKFMVYLQKENIIDESGMPKERFSAEFPKEGPSILRIQQVVRGDSAAYFCASSPGQGENSPLHFGNGTRLTVT.

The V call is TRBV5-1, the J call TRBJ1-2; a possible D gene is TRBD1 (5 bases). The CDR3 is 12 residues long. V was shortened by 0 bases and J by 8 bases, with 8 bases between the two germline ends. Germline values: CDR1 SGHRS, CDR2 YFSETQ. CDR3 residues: CASSLAEGGYTF. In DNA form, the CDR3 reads TGCGCCAGCAGCTTGGCCGAGGGGGGCTACACCTTC.

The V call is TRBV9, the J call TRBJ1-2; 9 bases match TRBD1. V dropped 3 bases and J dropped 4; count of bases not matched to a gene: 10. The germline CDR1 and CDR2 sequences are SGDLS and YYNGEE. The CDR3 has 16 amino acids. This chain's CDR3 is CASSAPGQGPSYGYTF. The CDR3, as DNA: TGTGCCAGCAGCGCCCCGGGACAGGGTCCAAGCTATGGCTACACCTTC.

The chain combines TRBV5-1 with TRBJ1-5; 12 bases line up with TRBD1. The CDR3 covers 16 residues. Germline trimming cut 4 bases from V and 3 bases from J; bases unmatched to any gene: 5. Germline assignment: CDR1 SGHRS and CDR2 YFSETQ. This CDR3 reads CASSVGTGGVNQPQHF. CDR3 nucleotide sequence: TGCGCCAGCAGCGTTGGGACAGGGGGCGTCAATCAGCCCCAGCATTTT.

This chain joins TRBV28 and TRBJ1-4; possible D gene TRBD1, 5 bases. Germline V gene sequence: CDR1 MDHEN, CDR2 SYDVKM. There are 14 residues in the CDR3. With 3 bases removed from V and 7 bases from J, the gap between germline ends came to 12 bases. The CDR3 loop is CASSFTGALEKLFF. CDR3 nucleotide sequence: TGTGCCAGCAGTTTTACCGGGGCCCTTGAAAAACTGTTTTTT. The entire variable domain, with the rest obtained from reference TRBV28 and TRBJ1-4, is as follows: DVKVTQSSRYLVKRTGEKVFLECVQDMDHENMFWYRQDPGLGLRLIYFSYDVKMKEKGDIPEGYSVSREKKERFSLILESASTNQTSMYLCASSFTGALEKLFFGSGTQLSVL.

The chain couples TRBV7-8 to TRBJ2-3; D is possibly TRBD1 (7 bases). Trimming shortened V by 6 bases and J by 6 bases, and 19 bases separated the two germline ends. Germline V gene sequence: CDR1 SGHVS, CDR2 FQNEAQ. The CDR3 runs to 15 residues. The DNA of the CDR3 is TGTGCCAGCAGGCCGTCGGGGGCAGGGGGGGATACGCAGTATTTT. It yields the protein CASRPSGAGGDTQYF.

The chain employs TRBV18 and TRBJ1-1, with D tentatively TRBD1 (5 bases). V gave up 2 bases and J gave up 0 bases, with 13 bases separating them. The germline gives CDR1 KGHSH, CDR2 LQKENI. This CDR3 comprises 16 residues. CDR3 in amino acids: CASSPSQGAMNTEAFF. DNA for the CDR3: TGTGCCAGCTCACCATCGCAGGGAGCTATGAACACTGAAGCTTTCTTT.

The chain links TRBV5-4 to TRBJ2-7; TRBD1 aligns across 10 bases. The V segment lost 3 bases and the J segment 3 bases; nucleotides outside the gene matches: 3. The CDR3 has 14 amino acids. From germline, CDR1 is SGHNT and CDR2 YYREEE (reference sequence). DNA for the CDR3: TGTGCCAGCAGCTACGGGACAGGGGACTACGAGCAGTACTTC. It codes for CASSYGTGDYEQYF. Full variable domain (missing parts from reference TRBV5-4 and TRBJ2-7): ETGVTQSPTHLIKTRGQQVTLRCSSQSGHNTVSWYQQALGQGPQFIFQYYREEENGRGNFPPRFSGLQFPNYSSELNVNALELDDSALYLCASSYGTGDYEQYFGPGTRLTVT.